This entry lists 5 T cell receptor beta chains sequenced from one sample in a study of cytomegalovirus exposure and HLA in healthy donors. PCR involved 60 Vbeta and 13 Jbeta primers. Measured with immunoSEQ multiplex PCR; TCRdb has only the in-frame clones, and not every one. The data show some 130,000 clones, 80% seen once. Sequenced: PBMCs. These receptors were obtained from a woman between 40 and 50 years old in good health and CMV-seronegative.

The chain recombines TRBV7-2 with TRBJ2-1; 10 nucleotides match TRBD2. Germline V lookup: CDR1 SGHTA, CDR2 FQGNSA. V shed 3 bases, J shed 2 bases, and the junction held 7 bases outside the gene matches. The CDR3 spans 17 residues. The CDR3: CASSFQAGGPPYNEQFF. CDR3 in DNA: TGTGCCAGCAGCTTTCAAGCGGGAGGGCCCCCCTACAATGAGCAGTTCTTC.

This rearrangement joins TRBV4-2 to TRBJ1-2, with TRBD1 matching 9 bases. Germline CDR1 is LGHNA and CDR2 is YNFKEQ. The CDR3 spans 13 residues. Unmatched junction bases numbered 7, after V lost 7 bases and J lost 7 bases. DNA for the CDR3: TGTGCCAGCACACCGGGACAGGGTACTGGCTACACCTTC. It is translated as CASTPGQGTGYTF.

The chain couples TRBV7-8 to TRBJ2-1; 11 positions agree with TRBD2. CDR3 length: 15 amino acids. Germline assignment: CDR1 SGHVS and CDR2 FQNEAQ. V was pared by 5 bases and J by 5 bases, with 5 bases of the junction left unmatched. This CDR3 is CASSVLAGVNNEQFF. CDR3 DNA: TGTGCCAGCAGCGTACTAGCGGGAGTGAACAATGAGCAGTTCTTC. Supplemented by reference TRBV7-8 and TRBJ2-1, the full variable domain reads GAGVSQSPRYKVAKRGQDVALRCDPISGHVSLFWYQQALGQGPEFLTYFQNEAQLDKSGLPSDRFFAERPEGSVSTLKIQRTQQEDSAVYLCASSVLAGVNNEQFFGPGTRLTVL.

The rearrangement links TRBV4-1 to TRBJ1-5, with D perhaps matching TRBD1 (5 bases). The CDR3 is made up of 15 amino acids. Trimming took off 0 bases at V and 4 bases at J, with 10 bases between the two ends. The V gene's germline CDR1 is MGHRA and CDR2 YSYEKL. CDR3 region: CASSQEPGINQPQHF. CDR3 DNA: TGCGCCAGCAGCCAAGAGCCAGGGATTAATCAGCCCCAGCATTTT.

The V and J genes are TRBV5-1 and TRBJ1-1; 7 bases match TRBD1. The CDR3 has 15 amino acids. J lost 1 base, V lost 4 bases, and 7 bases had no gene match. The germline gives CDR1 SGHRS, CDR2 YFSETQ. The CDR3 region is CASSRGQQTNTEAFF. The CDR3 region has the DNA TGCGCCAGCAGCCGGGGACAGCAAACGAACACTGAAGCTTTCTTT.